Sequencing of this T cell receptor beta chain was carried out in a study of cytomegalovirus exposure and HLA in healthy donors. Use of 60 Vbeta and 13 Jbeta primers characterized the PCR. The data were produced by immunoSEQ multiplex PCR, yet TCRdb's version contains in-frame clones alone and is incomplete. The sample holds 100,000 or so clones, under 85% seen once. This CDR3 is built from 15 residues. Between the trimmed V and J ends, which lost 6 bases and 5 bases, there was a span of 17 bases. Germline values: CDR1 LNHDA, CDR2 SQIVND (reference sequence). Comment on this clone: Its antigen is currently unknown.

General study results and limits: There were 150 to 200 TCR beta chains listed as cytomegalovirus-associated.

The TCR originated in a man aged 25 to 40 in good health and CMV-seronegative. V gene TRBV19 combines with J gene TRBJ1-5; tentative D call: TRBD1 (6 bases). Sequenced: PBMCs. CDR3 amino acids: CASSQKSGEHQPQHF. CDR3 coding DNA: TGTGCCAGTAGCCAAAAGTCAGGGGAGCATCAGCCCCAGCATTTT.